The entry that follows covers one T cell receptor beta chain sequence. Its antigen is unknown. CDR3 length: 14 amino acids. V shed 8 bases, J shed 7 bases, and the junction held 8 bases outside the gene matches. In germline, CDR1 is SGHTA, CDR2 FQGTGA. This record comes from a study of T cell responses to AZD1222 COVID-19 vaccine. General study points: Spike was spanned by vaccine-associated CD4 TCRs, which were dominant at 160-218 and 743-854. A rise in Spike-specific TCR breadth and depth followed two AZD1222 doses. In the spike-specific TCR repertoire, nearly half reportedly target unmutated variant regions.

Here immunoSEQ multiplex PCR was the method, and the copy in TCRdb shows in-frame clones only, minus some. The sample has about 110,000 clones; roughly 89% are singletons. The rearrangement joins TRBV7-3 to TRBJ2-1; 10 nucleotides align to TRBD2. The receptor was derived from an adult who received the AZD1222 COVID-19 vaccine. The sample here was peripheral blood, taken 28 days after the second AZD1222 dose. Here the CDR3 DNA reads TGTGCCAGCTCGGCTAGCGGGAGTTTAAATGAGCAGTTCTTC. It translates to CASSASGSLNEQFF.